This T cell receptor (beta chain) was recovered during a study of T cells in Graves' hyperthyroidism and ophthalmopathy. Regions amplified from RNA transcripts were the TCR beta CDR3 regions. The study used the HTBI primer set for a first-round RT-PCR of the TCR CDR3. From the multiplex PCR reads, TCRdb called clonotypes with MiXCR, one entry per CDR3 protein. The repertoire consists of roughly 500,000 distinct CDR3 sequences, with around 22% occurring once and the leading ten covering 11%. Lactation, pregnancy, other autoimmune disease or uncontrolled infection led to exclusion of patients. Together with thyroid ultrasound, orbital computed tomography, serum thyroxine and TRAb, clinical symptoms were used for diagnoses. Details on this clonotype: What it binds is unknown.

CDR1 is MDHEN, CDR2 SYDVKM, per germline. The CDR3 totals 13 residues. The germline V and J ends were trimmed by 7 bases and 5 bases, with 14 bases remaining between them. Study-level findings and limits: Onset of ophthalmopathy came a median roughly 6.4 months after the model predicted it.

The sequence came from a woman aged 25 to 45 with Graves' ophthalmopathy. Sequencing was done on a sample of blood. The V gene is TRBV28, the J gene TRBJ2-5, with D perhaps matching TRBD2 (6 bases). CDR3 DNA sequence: TGTGCCAGCACCAGATGGGGGGTGGAGACCCAGTACTTC. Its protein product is CASTRWGVETQYF.